Shown below are 9 T cell receptor beta chains from a single sample sequenced in a study of regulatory T cells in long-lasting Graves disease. The time point here: persistent/refractory GD, antithyroid drugs over 5 years with positive TRAb. Extracted RNA from PBMCs served as the source of the TCR library. Arm-PCR with iRepertoire HTBI primers amplified the CDR3 regions for these TCR beta libraries. TCRdb re-analysed the multiplex PCR reads in MiXCR, keeping a single row per CDR3 protein. In the table there are hundreds of thousands of distinct CDR3 sequences, 20% of which are singletons. Sequenced material: peripheral blood mononuclear cells (PBMCs), taken when the disease was refractory, from a patient treated with antithyroid drugs. The source of these receptors is a female donor with Graves disease.

This clonotype came up a few times. The chain has TRBV20-1 and TRBJ2-5; 8 nucleotides match TRBD1. This CDR3 has 17 residues. The ends lost 0 bases at V and 7 bases at J; junction bases unmatched: 16. The germline V gene has CDR1 DFQATT and CDR2 SNEGSKA (reference sequence). The CDR3 DNA reads TGCAGTGCTAGAGATCAGGCGGGCAGGGGGCCCGGGAGGACCCAGTACTTC. Translating gives CSARDQAGRGPGRTQYF.

This clonotype was counted at least ten times. The rearrangement uses TRBV7-2 and TRBJ2-5; D ambiguous. The CDR3 extends over 14 amino acids. Germline loops: CDR1 SGHTA, CDR2 FQGNSA. Trimming pared 1 base from V and 5 bases from J, leaving 11 bases between. CDR3 nucleotides: TGTGCCAGCAGCTTAGATATTTGGGCGGAGACCCAGTACTTC. This encodes CASSLDIWAETQYF.

As DNA, the CDR3 is TGTGCCTGGAGCTCTAGCGGGTACACAGATACGCAGTATTTT. Translating gives CAWSSSGYTDTQYF. This chain uses TRBV30 with TRBJ2-3; 8 positions match TRBD2. The junction had 4 bases not matched to a gene; V was cut back by 3 bases and J by 2 bases. The germline V gene encodes CDR1 GTSNPN and CDR2 SVGIG (reference sequence). This CDR3 has 14 amino acids.

This clonotype has at least ten counts. The chain combines TRBV12-3 or TRBV12-4 with TRBJ2-7; 10 bases are shared with TRBD2. The V segment lost 8 bases and the J segment 0 bases; nucleotides outside the gene matches: 16. The CDR3 is 18 residues long. This CDR3 is CASSPPNRLAGFSYEQYF. DNA of the CDR3: TGTGCCAGCTCTCCACCCAATCGACTAGCGGGCTTCTCCTACGAGCAGTACTTC.

Concerning this clonotype: A read error may be the cause here, since a much bigger clone is one base away. The rearrangement uses TRBV6-1 and TRBJ2-5, with D possibly matching TRBD2 (5 bases). This CDR3 is built from 14 residues. V lost 11 bases and J 5 bases, leaving 21 bases between the germline ends. The germline V gene encodes CDR1 MNHNS and CDR2 SASEGT. CDR3 protein: CAGTRPPQRETQYF. The CDR3 DNA reads TGTGCCGGCACCAGACCCCCCCAGCGGGAGACCCAGTACTTC.

This clonotype was seen only a few times. The rearrangement joins TRBV29-1 to TRBJ1-5; maybe TRBD1 (5 bases). In germline, CDR1 is SQVTM, CDR2 ANQGSEA. This CDR3 is built from 14 residues. The V end was cut by 2 bases, the J end by 7 bases, with 15 bases between. CDR3 nucleotide sequence: TGCAGCGTTGAACTTGCAGGGTCGGGACAGCCCCAGCATTTT. It codes for CSVELAGSGQPQHF.

This clonotype was recorded at least ten times. This chain joins TRBV10-2 and TRBJ1-1; unclear D gene. The CDR3 length is 13 residues. The germline gives CDR1 WSHSY, CDR2 SAAADI. The V gene lost 2 bases and the J gene lost 1 base, with 5 bases spanning the gap. The CDR3 loop is CASSELRNTEAFF. Here the CDR3 DNA reads TGCGCCAGCAGTGAGCTTAGGAACACTGAAGCTTTCTTT.

This chain connects TRBV30 to TRBJ2-4; 8 positions agree with TRBD1. CDR3 length: 18 amino acids. Unmatched junction bases numbered 11, after V lost 0 bases and J lost 1 base. Germline V CDR1 and CDR2: GTSNPN, SVGIG (reference sequence). The CDR3 loop is CAWSVILLRDRAKNIQYF. CDR3 DNA: TGTGCCTGGAGTGTCATACTACTCCGGGACAGGGCCAAAAACATTCAGTACTTC.

This clonotype was observed at least ten times. This CDR3 reads CASRPGGETQYF. As DNA, the CDR3 is TGTGCCAGCAGGCCCGGGGGGGAGACCCAGTACTTC. The chain combines TRBV28 with TRBJ2-5; 7 bases match TRBD2. CDR3 length: 12 amino acids. The ends lost 6 bases at V and 5 bases at J; junction bases unmatched: 3. In germline, CDR1 is MDHEN, CDR2 SYDVKM.